This TCR beta chain was found in a study of shared clonotypes between healthy human individuals (TCRdb year 2020). Regarding the research as a whole: Three men and a couple of women, aged 18 to 49 years, made up the cohort. For each donor, CD4 naive and CD4 memory were each run on three plates, CD8 naive on two plates, and CD8 memory on one plate. The study deeply sequenced blood TCR repertoires of five healthy adults to estimate repertoire size and the extent of clonotype sharing between individuals. Different laboratories and diverse techniques were used to prepare libraries and sequence TCR repertoires, to increase sequencing depth and limit assay-specific biases. Leukapheresis yielded between about 0.94 and 10 billion PBMCs per donor.

TCR CDR3 regions were amplified from genomic DNA by multiplex PCR using the deep immunoSEQ assay. For each cell subset, the extracted genomic DNA was distributed evenly across all wells of several immunoSEQ 96-well plates, and each plate served as one replicate. For sorted subsets, roughly 200 ng of genomic DNA, equivalent to some 33,000 T cell genomes, went into each replicate PCR. Purified libraries were quantified with a Qubit 3.0 fluorometer, sized on a Bioanalyzer 2100, and re-quantified with the KAPA Library Quantification kit. Each immunoSEQ 96-well plate was sequenced on its own single-read 150-cycle Illumina NextSeq 550 flow cell. The study's own analysis went as follows. Because the immunoSEQ output included only junctional sequences and no quality scores, the filtering could not be the same as the filtering used for full-length reads. To assign V/J genes and CDR3, sequences were annotated using PyIR, a Python wrapper for IgBLAST v1.9, with IMGT germline references. Reads were removed for weak V/J assignments (E-value above 1e-6), missing CDR3, stop codons, out-of-frame junctions, or ambiguous translated residues. V3J clonotypes were defined as sequences sharing an identical inferred V gene, J gene, and CDR3 amino acid sequence. To compute the percentage overlap between repertoires, the number of shared unique clonotypes was divided by the size of the smaller repertoire. Richness of each repertoire was evaluated using RTK rarefaction, the Chao1 estimator, and Recon v2.1 estimates of unobserved clonotypes. Generation probabilities were computed with OLGA for all TCRbeta clonotypes obtained by the gDNA method from several donors. The clones in this table, taken by TCRdb from immuneACCESS, are in-frame only. Not every clone is retained; where verified, under half of the shortfall comes from an unresolved V gene, and the cause of the rest is unknown. V, J and clone size reflect that table, while D and trimming were determined from the DNA. Across this sample there are around 690,000 clones, with around 91% seen only once. Jointly, the top ten make up about 34% of the sample.

What the authors observed across the whole study: Sampling was limited to blood, and TCR repertoires in tissue likely differ from TCR repertoires in blood. The genetic and exposure-history diversity represented was limited by the small number of donors. Compared with non-shared clonotypes, the clonotypes found in all four sorted-subset donors had higher generation probabilities. Sharing across a few donors was observed for roughly 5.4% of naive CD4, 3.5% of naive CD8, about 2.5% of memory CD4, and about 0.4% of memory CD8 clonotypes. Larger estimated clonotype richness was generally found for naive subsets than for memory subsets. Rarefaction of sorted-subset datasets indicated incomplete sequencing despite the large sequencing depth. Pairwise subsampling led to the expectation that sequencing depth would affect the degree of clonotype sharing among donors.

Healthy HIV-negative adults with no recently reported acute infections or vaccinations were included as donors. Every donor was a Caucasian adult residing in Nashville, Tennessee, USA. CD8 memory samples combined magnetically selected CD45RO+ cells with CCR7-negative CD45RA+ effector memory (TemRA) cells. Blood was collected by leukapheresis, and PBMCs were isolated by Ficoll-Histopaque density gradient centrifugation and then cryopreserved in liquid nitrogen vapor phase. Analytical flow cytometry was used to check the purity and quantity of every magnetically sorted T cell population. Genomic DNA was isolated from each sorted fraction and quantified by UV absorbance on a Nanodrop 2000c. Regarding this clone: It lacks a known antigen. Base-call qualities are not available, and no considerably larger clone is one nucleotide away.

The CDR3 contains 14 residues, cysteine and phenylalanine counted. CDR3 DNA is the only sequence kept; it has 42 bases, read in frame from the first base. Per the germline V gene, MNHNS is the CDR1 and SASEGT is the CDR2. After removal of 6 bases from V and 4 bases from J, the junction retains 4 bases not matched to a gene. The sequence came from a man younger than 30 in good health. Some clones in this sample may be carry-over from other donors' samples. The specimen was memory CD8+ T cells from PBMCs. This sample's cell subset or site label indicates: CD45RO+ cells pooled with CCR7-negative TemRA cells. This chain is built from TRBV6-1 and TRBJ1-1; TRBD1 fits 11 bases in the junction. CDR3 sequence: CASRRTGGGTEAFF. The sequenced DNA: TGTGCCAGCAGACGGACAGGGGGCGGCACTGAAGCTTTCTTT.